This TCR beta chain was identified in a study of cytomegalovirus exposure and HLA in healthy donors. Study overall: Samples from HLA-typed donors yielded about 86 million unique TCRs in an early data release.

With V trimmed by 5 bases and J by 2 bases, 6 bases remained unmatched. The CDR3 contains 16 residues. CDR1 is SEHNR, CDR2 FQNEAQ, per germline (reference sequence). Primers: 60 Vbeta forward and 13 Jbeta reverse. TCRdb's copy holds only in-frame clones and misses some; the assay was immunoSEQ multiplex PCR. The table includes some 130,000 clones, roughly 74% detected once. This receptor was identified in a male donor in good health and CMV-seronegative. The source material was PBMCs. The genes are TRBV7-9 and TRBJ2-3; 11 bases are a match to TRBD2. CDR3 loop: CASSDTSGRHTDTQYF. The CDR3 DNA reads as TGTGCCAGCAGCGACACTAGCGGGAGACACACAGATACGCAGTATTTT.